This is a list of T cell receptor beta chains from one sample in a study of metastatic and nonmetastatic thyroid tumors. Via MiXCR, TCRdb re-called the PCR reads. The sample lists about 22,000 clones, about 14% occurring once. The sample consisted of tumor tissue. Every receptor here comes from a female donor with papillary thyroid cancer or a benign thyroid nodule (not recorded which). Some clones in this sample may be carry-over from other donors' samples. Each CDR3 is given with its conserved first and last residue. The order of the fields is V gene, J gene, clone size, D gene, CDR3 protein, CDR3 DNA. D genes are given only for firm matches. The size field is filled for only some rows; it gives once, few, many or a size class.

v_gene: TRBV12-3/TRBV12-4
j_gene: TRBJ1-2
abundance: many
d_gene: .
CDR3aa: CASSLALVGGYTF
CDR3nt: TGTGCCAGCAGTTTAGCGTTGGTCGGTGGCTACACCTTC

v_gene: TRBV29-1
j_gene: TRBJ2-5
abundance: many
d_gene: TRBD1
CDR3aa: CSTLKDRGETQYF
CDR3nt: TGCAGCACCTTAAAAGACAGGGGGGAGACCCAGTACTTC

v_gene: TRBV5-1
j_gene: TRBJ1-1
abundance: .
d_gene: .
CDR3aa: CASSLEGMNTEAFF
CDR3nt: TGCGCCAGCAGCTTGGAAGGAATGAACACTGAAGCTTTCTTT

v_gene: TRBV11-2
j_gene: TRBJ1-6
abundance: .
d_gene: .
CDR3aa: CASSLGGKLPLHF
CDR3nt: TGTGCCAGCAGCTTAGGAGGGAAGCTTCCCCTCCACTTT

v_gene: TRBV19
j_gene: TRBJ1-6
abundance: many
d_gene: .
CDR3aa: CASRWTETNSPLHF
CDR3nt: TGTGCCAGTAGATGGACAGAGACTAATTCACCCCTCCACTTT

v_gene: TRBV19
j_gene: TRBJ2-5
abundance: many
d_gene: TRBD2
CDR3aa: CASSMGLAGGLETQYF
CDR3nt: TGTGCCAGTAGTATGGGACTAGCGGGGGGGTTGGAGACCCAGTACTTC

v_gene: TRBV9
j_gene: TRBJ2-3
abundance: many
d_gene: TRBD2
CDR3aa: CASSASGTSADTQYF
CDR3nt: TGTGCCAGCAGCGCCTCCGGGACTAGCGCAGATACGCAGTATTTT

v_gene: TRBV5-6
j_gene: TRBJ2-5
abundance: many
d_gene: .
CDR3aa: CATARGAMNFEETQYF
CDR3nt: TGTGCCACAGCGCGTGGGGCGATGAACTTTGAAGAGACCCAGTACTTC

v_gene: TRBV2
j_gene: TRBJ1-3
abundance: many
d_gene: .
CDR3aa: CASSGTGGIGNTIYF
CDR3nt: TGTGCCAGCAGTGGCACGGGGGGGATTGGAAACACCATATATTTT

v_gene: TRBV5-4
j_gene: TRBJ2-5
abundance: many
d_gene: .
CDR3aa: CASSSFSGTQETQYF
CDR3nt: TGTGCCAGCAGCTCTTTCAGCGGGACACAAGAGACCCAGTACTTC

v_gene: TRBV6-1
j_gene: TRBJ1-5
abundance: many
d_gene: .
CDR3aa: CASNRQTGRGNQPQHF
CDR3nt: TGTGCCAGCAATCGTCAAACCGGGAGAGGCAATCAGCCCCAGCATTTT

v_gene: TRBV2
j_gene: TRBJ1-5
abundance: many
d_gene: .
CDR3aa: CASSDQGPSNQPQHF
CDR3nt: TGTGCCAGCAGTGATCAGGGGCCCTCCAATCAGCCCCAGCATTTT